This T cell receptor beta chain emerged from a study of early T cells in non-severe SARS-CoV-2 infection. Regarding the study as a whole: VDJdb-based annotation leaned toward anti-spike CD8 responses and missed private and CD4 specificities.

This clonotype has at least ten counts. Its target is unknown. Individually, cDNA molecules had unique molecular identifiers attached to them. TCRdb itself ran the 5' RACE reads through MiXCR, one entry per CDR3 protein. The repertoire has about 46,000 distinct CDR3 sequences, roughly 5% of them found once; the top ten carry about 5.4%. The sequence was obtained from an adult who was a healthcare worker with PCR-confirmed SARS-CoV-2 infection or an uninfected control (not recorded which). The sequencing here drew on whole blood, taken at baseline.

The CDR3 bases are TGTGCCAGCAGCTTAGAGGGCGAATACTCTGGGGCCAACGTCCTGACTTTC. Translated, it gives CASSLEGEYSGANVLTF. The chain employs TRBV7-8 and TRBJ2-6; unclear D gene. The CDR3 is 17 amino acids. Per germline, CDR1 SGHVS and CDR2 FQNEAQ. Between the trimmed V and J ends, which lost 1 base and 0 bases, there was a span of 10 bases.